The next 11 T cell receptor beta chains were all read from a single sample in a study of CD8 T cells in Susac syndrome. The RNA input was roughly 0.45 to 1 ug, and it was reverse transcribed with random hexamers. MiXCR was run by TCRdb on the immunoSEQ multiplex PCR reads, yielding one entry per CDR3 protein. The sample shows over 120,000 distinct CDR3 sequences, approximately 95% of them seen only once. The specimen sequenced was CD4+ T cells from PBMCs. Every receptor here comes from a human donor with Susac syndrome.

This chain joins TRBV5-6 and TRBJ2-4, with 10 bases aligning to TRBD1. V lost 4 bases, J lost 3 bases, and 7 bases stayed unmatched. Germline CDR1 and CDR2: SGHDT and YYEEEE. The CDR3 extends over 16 amino acids. As DNA, the CDR3 is TGTGCCAGCAGCCTCCGGGACAGGGGACACAAAAACATTCAGTACTTC. Protein: CASSLRDRGHKNIQYF.

The chain uses TRBV28 and TRBJ2-7, with TRBD1 as a possible D gene (5 bases). Per germline, CDR1 MDHEN and CDR2 SYDVKM. The CDR3 totals 15 residues. With 6 bases removed from V and 2 bases from J, the gap between germline ends came to 17 bases. The CDR3 region is CASSRFGRTTYEQYF. The CDR3 region has the DNA TGTGCCAGCAGCCGGTTCGGCAGGACAACCTACGAGCAGTACTTC.

The V call is TRBV28, the J call TRBJ1-6, with D possibly being TRBD1 (5 bases). Germline lookup yields CDR1 MDHEN and CDR2 SYDVKM. The CDR3 consists of 14 residues. Trimming pared 6 bases from V and 7 bases from J, leaving 13 bases between. The DNA of the CDR3 is TGTGCCAGCAGGAAAGGTGGGGGAAATTCACCCCTCCACTTT. Residues: CASRKGGGNSPLHF.

The genes are TRBV5-1 and TRBJ2-7; TRBD2 matches at 12 bases. Germline lookup yields CDR1 SGHRS and CDR2 YFSETQ. V was clipped by 3 bases and J by 6 bases; unmatched bases: 10. The CDR3 sequence is 16 residues long. DNA of the CDR3: TGCGCCAGCAGCTCTGGACTAGCGGGACCCCTCTCCGAGCAGTACTTC. Encoded protein: CASSSGLAGPLSEQYF.

As to this clonotype: No DNA is shown, since the ends of the CDR3 on it are uncertain; the CDR3 is the one TCRdb lists. V usage is TRBV28 and J usage is TRBJ1-2. The CDR3 comprises 14 residues, both ends counted. CDR1 is MDHEN and CDR2 is SYDVKM in the germline V gene. The CDR3 loop reads CASRRGTFGSGYTF.

The rearrangement uses TRBV7-2 and TRBJ2-1, with 7 positions matching TRBD2. Germline V lookup: CDR1 SGHTA, CDR2 FQGNSA. This CDR3 is built from 15 residues. V was clipped by 4 bases and J by 7 bases; unmatched bases: 10. DNA of the CDR3: TGTGCCAGCAGCTCCACTGGCGGGAGAACAAATGAGCAGTTCTTC. The encoded protein is CASSSTGGRTNEQFF.

V and J are TRBV7-3 and TRBJ2-1; possibly TRBD1 or TRBD2 for D (5 bases each). The CDR3 is 17 residues long. Germline CDR1 is SGHTA and CDR2 is FQGTGA. V dropped 2 bases and J dropped 0 bases, with 14 bases sitting between them. The CDR3 reads CASSLSVGASSYNEQFF. The CDR3 DNA follows: TGTGCCAGCAGCTTATCGGTCGGGGCGAGCTCCTACAATGAGCAGTTCTTC.

The rearrangement uses TRBV20-1 and TRBJ2-3, with 8 bases lining up with TRBD2. Germline values: CDR1 DFQATT, CDR2 SNEGSKA (reference sequence). The CDR3 spans 16 residues. V shed 3 bases and J 4 bases; nucleotides not matched to a gene: 12. The CDR3: CSASQREKDASDTQYF. CDR3 in DNA: TGCAGTGCTAGCCAGCGGGAGAAGGATGCTTCAGATACGCAGTATTTT.

The CDR3 is CASSASGTGEETQYF. The CDR3, as DNA: TGTGCCAGCAGCGCTTCCGGGACAGGAGAAGAGACCCAGTACTTC. The chain employs TRBV9 and TRBJ2-5; 8 bases are a match to TRBD1. Trimming took 3 bases from V and 3 from J; bases not matched to a gene: 7. The CDR3 runs 15 residues. Per the germline V gene, CDR1 is SGDLS and CDR2 is YYNGEE.

The chain couples TRBV3-1 to TRBJ2-5; the D gene is possibly TRBD2 (5 bases). Germline CDR1 LGHDT, CDR2 YNNKEL (reference sequence). This CDR3 is 14 amino acids long. Trimming took 5 bases from V and 4 from J, leaving 14 bases between them. The CDR3: CASSILPGIETQYF. The CDR3 DNA reads as TGTGCCAGCAGCATACTCCCCGGGATAGAGACCCAGTACTTC.

This clonotype was picked up one time. V usage is TRBV30 and J usage is TRBJ1-2, with a tentative D call TRBD1 (5 bases). CDR3 size: 13 residues. The germline V gene has CDR1 GTSNPN and CDR2 SVGIG (reference sequence). The V end was cut by 4 bases, the J end by 3 bases, with 12 bases between. Here the CDR3 DNA reads TGTGCCTGGAATGAGGGGCGCCACTATGGCTACACCTTC. Protein: CAWNEGRHYGYTF.